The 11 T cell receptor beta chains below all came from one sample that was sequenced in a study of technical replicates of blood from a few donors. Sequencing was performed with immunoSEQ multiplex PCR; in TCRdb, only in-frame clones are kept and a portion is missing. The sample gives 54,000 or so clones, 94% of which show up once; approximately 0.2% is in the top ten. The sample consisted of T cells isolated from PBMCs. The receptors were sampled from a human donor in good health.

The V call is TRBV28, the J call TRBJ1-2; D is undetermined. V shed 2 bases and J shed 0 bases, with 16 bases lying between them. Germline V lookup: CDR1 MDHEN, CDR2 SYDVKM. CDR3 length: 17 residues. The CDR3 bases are TGTGCCAGCAGTTTACTCCCCCCCGAGGGAACTAACTATGGCTACACCTTC. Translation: CASSLLPPEGTNYGYTF.

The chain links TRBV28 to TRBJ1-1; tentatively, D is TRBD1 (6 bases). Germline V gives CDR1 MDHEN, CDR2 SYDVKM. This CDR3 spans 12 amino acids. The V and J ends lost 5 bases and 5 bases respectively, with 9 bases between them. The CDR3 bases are TGTGCCAGCAGTCGGCAGGGGACTGAAGCTTTCTTT. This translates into CASSRQGTEAFF. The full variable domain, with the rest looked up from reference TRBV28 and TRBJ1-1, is DVKVTQSSRYLVKRTGEKVFLECVQDMDHENMFWYRQDPGLGLRLIYFSYDVKMKEKGDIPEGYSVSREKKERFSLILESASTNQTSMYLCASSRQGTEAFFGQGTRLTVV.

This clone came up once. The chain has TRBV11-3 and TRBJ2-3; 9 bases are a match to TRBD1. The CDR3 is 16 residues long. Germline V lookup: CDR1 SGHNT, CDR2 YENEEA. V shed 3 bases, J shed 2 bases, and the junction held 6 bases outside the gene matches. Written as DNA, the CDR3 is TGTGCCAGCAGCTTTTCCGGGACAGGGTACACAGATACGCAGTATTTT. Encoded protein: CASSFSGTGYTDTQYF.

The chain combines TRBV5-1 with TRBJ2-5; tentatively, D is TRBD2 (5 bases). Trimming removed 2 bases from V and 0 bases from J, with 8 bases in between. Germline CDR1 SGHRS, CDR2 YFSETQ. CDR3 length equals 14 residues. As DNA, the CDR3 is TGCGCCAGCAGCTTCGGGGAGTACCAAGAGACCCAGTACTTC. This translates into CASSFGEYQETQYF.

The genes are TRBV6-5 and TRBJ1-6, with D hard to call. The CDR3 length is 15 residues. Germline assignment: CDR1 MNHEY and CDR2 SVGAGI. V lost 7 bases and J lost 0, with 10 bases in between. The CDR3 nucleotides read TGTGCCAGCAATCTAGTTCTCTCCTATAATTCACCCCTCCACTTT. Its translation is CASNLVLSYNSPLHF.

The CDR3 loop is CASSSHTRPKANYGYTF. CDR3 sequence (DNA): TGTGCCAGCAGTAGCCACACCAGGCCAAAAGCTAACTATGGCTACACCTTC. V and J are TRBV28 and TRBJ1-2; D not certain. V lost 5 bases, J lost 0 bases, and 19 bases lay in between. Germline CDR1 reads MDHEN; CDR2 reads SYDVKM. The CDR3 length is 17 residues.

In DNA, the CDR3 is TGCGCCAGCAGCCCTACGCTTAACACTGAAGCTTTCTTT. This encodes CASSPTLNTEAFF. The chain carries TRBV5-1 and TRBJ1-1; D unresolved. The CDR3 loop spans 13 amino acids. Germline CDR1 reads SGHRS; CDR2 reads YFSETQ. Trimming removed 4 bases at V and 2 bases at J, with 9 bases between.

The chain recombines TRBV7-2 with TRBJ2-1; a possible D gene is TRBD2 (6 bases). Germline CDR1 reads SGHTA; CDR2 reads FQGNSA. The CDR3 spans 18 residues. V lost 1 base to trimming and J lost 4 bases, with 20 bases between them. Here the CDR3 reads CASSLVLGGGGPYNEQFF. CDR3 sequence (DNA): TGTGCCAGCAGCTTAGTACTAGGTGGGGGAGGCCCTTACAATGAGCAGTTCTTC.

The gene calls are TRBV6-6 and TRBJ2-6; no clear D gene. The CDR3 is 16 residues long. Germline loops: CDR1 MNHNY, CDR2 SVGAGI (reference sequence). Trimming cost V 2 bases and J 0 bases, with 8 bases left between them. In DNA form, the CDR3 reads TGTGCCAGCAGTTACAATTGGGCCTCTGGGGCCAACGTCCTGACTTTC. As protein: CASSYNWASGANVLTF.

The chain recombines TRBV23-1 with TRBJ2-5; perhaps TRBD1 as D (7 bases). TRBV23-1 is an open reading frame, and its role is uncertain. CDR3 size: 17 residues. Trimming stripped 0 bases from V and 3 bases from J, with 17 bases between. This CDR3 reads CASSQSGTPGQKETQYF. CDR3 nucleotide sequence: TGCGCCAGCAGTCAATCGGGGACTCCGGGACAGAAAGAGACCCAGTACTTC.

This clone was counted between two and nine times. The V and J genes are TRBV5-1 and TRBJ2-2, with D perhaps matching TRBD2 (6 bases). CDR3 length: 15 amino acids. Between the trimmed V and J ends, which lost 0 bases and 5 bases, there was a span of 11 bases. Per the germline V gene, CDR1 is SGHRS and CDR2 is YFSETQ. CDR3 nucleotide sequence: TGCGCCAGCAGCTTGGAAGGGACTCGGACCGGGGAGCTGTTTTTT. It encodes CASSLEGTRTGELFF.